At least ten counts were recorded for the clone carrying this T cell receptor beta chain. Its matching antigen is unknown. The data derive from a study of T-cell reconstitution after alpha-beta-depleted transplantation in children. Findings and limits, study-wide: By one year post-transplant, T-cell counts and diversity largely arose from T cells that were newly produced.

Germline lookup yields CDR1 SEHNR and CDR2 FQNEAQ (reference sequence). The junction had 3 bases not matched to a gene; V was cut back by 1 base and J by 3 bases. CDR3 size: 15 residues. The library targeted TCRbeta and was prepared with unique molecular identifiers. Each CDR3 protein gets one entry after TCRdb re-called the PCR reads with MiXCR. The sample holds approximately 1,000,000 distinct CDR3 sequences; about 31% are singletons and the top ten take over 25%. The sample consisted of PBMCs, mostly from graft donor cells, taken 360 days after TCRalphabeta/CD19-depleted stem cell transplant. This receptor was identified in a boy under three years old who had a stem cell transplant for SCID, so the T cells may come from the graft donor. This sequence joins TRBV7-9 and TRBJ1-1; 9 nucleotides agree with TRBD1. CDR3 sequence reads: CASSLGTGEDTEAFF. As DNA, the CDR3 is TGTGCCAGCAGCTTAGGGACAGGGGAGGACACTGAAGCTTTCTTT.